A single sample gave rise to the 12 T cell receptor beta chains below, sequenced in a study of blood T cell repertoires in COVID-19. The assay was immunoSEQ multiplex PCR, and TCRdb's table has in-frame clones only and misses some. The profile covers almost 400,000 clones, with around nine tenths appearing a single time and less than 2% taken by the ten largest. Sequenced: PBMCs or T cells enriched from blood (not recorded which). The origin of the receptors is a woman aged 25 to 39 who had recovered from COVID-19.

With regard to this clone: Within the sample, other DNA sequences also encode this same CDR3. The V gene is TRBV9, the J gene TRBJ1-1; 9 bases fit TRBD1. The CDR3 has 14 amino acids. Per germline, CDR1 SGDLS and CDR2 YYNGEE. The V gene end was trimmed by 4 bases and the J gene end by 1 base; junction bases not matched to a gene: 2. CDR3 sequence (DNA): TGTGCCAGCAGCCCGACAGGGGGGAACACTGAAGCTTTCTTT. It yields the protein CASSPTGGNTEAFF.

The J gene is TRBJ2-2, the V gene TRBV7-3; D may be TRBD1 (5 bases). Trimming stripped 0 bases from V and 6 bases from J, with 5 bases between. The CDR3 is 13 residues long. The germline CDR1 and CDR2 sequences are SGHTA and FQGTGA. The DNA of the CDR3 is TGTGCCAGCAGCTTAACAGGGGCCGGGGAGCTGTTTTTT. The encoded protein is CASSLTGAGELFF.

This clone was observed once. This rearrangement joins TRBV29-1 to TRBJ1-3, with TRBD1 matching 9 bases. This CDR3 has 14 residues. The V gene end was trimmed by 7 bases and the J gene end by 1 base; junction bases not matched to a gene: 5. Germline CDR1 SQVTM, CDR2 ANQGSEA. The CDR3: CSAVGQGSGNTIYF. CDR3 nucleotide sequence: TGCAGCGCCGTAGGACAGGGGTCTGGAAACACCATATATTTT.

The chain recombines TRBV13 with TRBJ1-6; 7 nucleotides line up with TRBD1. Germline CDR1 and CDR2: PRHDT and FYEKMQ (reference sequence). There are 16 residues in the CDR3. Germline trimming cut 2 bases from V and 3 bases from J; bases unmatched to any gene: 4. CDR3 DNA sequence: TGTGCCAGCAGCTTACTACAGGGGTACTATAATTCACCCCTCCACTTT. Its protein product is CASSLLQGYYNSPLHF.

The J gene is TRBJ1-3, the V gene TRBV9; weak D call: TRBD1 (5 bases). Germline loops: CDR1 SGDLS, CDR2 YYNGEE. The length of the CDR3 is 16 residues. With 4 bases removed from V and 3 bases from J, the gap between germline ends came to 17 bases. The CDR3 loop reads CASSPRWGLGGNTIYF. The CDR3, as DNA: TGTGCCAGCAGCCCCCGATGGGGCTTAGGTGGAAACACCATATATTTT.

The chain recombines TRBV7-2 with TRBJ1-2; TRBD1 matches at 7 bases. Trimming at V came to 5 bases and at J to 3 bases, leaving 3 bases not matched to a gene. CDR3 length equals 13 residues. Germline V lookup: CDR1 SGHTA, CDR2 FQGNSA. For the CDR3, the DNA is TGTGCCAGCAGCCGACAGGGCCACTATGGCTACACCTTC. Amino acid sequence: CASSRQGHYGYTF.

The chain couples TRBV15 to TRBJ2-2; maybe TRBD1 (7 bases). Germline-derived CDR1 and CDR2 are LNHNV and YYDKDF (reference sequence). Between the trimmed V and J ends, which lost 0 bases and 2 bases, there was a span of 13 bases. The CDR3 is 17 residues long. CDR3 nucleotides: TGTGCCACCAGCAGAGATTTGACAGGGACTAACACCGGGGAGCTGTTTTTT. Its protein is CATSRDLTGTNTGELFF.

The gene calls are TRBV5-6 and TRBJ2-1, with 9 positions matching TRBD2. Germline V gene data show CDR1 as SGHDT and CDR2 as YYEEEE. The CDR3 length is 14 residues. Trimming cost V 0 bases and J 5 bases; bases outside gene matches: 0. The CDR3 region has the DNA TGTGCCAGCAGCTTGGTAGCGGGGGACAATGAGCAGTTCTTC. Encoded protein: CASSLVAGDNEQFF.

V usage is TRBV2 and J usage is TRBJ1-3, with D possibly being TRBD1 (5 bases). Germline CDR1 and CDR2: SNHLY and FYNNEI. V was cut by 6 bases and J by 0 bases, with 9 bases left in between. The length of the CDR3 is 14 residues. The chain's CDR3 is CASRGGSSGNTIYF. The CDR3 DNA reads TGTGCCAGCAGGGGGGGGAGCTCTGGAAACACCATATATTTT.

This clone has a single count. The chain combines TRBV9 with TRBJ2-3; D perhaps matches TRBD1 (5 bases). The germline V gene encodes CDR1 SGDLS and CDR2 YYNGEE. V was cut by 0 bases and J by 13 bases, with 15 bases left in between. The CDR3 has 13 amino acids. This CDR3 reads CASSVAETDRKYF. Here the CDR3 DNA reads TGTGCCAGCAGCGTAGCGGAGACAGATCGCAAGTATTTT.

V is TRBV5-4 and J is TRBJ2-1, with 7 bases aligning to TRBD2. CDR1 and CDR2 (germline): SGHNT, YYREEE (reference sequence). The CDR3 loop spans 14 amino acids. The trim removed 4 bases at V and 3 bases at J, leaving 4 bases unmatched. CDR3 in DNA: TGTGCCAGCAGCCCCGGGACTATCTACAATGAGCAGTTCTTC. Amino acid sequence: CASSPGTIYNEQFF.

As concerns this clone: One end of the junction does not line up with germline, which may come from a read error. The chain uses TRBV6-5 and TRBJ2-2, with D unresolved. Germline values: CDR1 MNHEY, CDR2 SVGAGI. This CDR3 has 14 residues. The CDR3 nucleotides are TGTGCCAGCAGGTACTACCAGGTACCCGGGGAGCTGTTTTTT. It specifies CASRYYQVPGELFF.